The 30 T cell receptor beta chains below come from one sample, sequenced in a study of T cells in Graves' hyperthyroidism and ophthalmopathy. What was amplified from RNA transcripts were TCR beta CDR3 regions. The HTBI primer set served for first-round RT-PCR of the TCR CDR3. TCRdb ran MiXCR on the multiplex PCR reads and lists one entry per CDR3 protein. The sample records under 300,000 distinct CDR3 sequences, roughly 13% being singletons. Input material: blood. The receptors stem from a woman aged 40 to 50 with Graves' hyperthyroidism.

This clonotype appeared many times. The V call is TRBV20-1, the J call TRBJ1-6, with 9 nucleotides matching TRBD1. The CDR3 runs to 13 residues. V shed 5 bases, J shed 10 bases, and the junction held 6 bases outside the gene matches. The germline V gene encodes CDR1 DFQATT and CDR2 SNEGSKA (reference sequence). This chain's CDR3 is CSASGTGNSPLHF. The CDR3 DNA sequence: TGCAGTGCTTCCGGGACAGGGAACTCACCCCTCCACTTT.

The V gene is TRBV11-3, the J gene TRBJ2-1; 10 bases align to TRBD2. The CDR3 extends over 16 amino acids. V lost 4 bases, J lost 1 base, and 4 bases stayed unmatched. In germline, CDR1 is SGHNT, CDR2 YENEEA. As DNA, the CDR3 is TGTGCCAGCAGCTGGACTAGCGGAACATCCTACAATGAGCAGTTCTTC. Translating it yields CASSWTSGTSYNEQFF.

This clonotype was recorded at least ten times. DNA for the CDR3: TGCAGTGCGCGAGATCTAGCGGGAGGGGACACAGATACGCAGTATTTT. As protein: CSARDLAGGDTDTQYF. The V gene is TRBV20-1, the J gene TRBJ2-3; TRBD2 aligns across 12 bases. CDR1 and CDR2 (germline): DFQATT, SNEGSKA (reference sequence). CDR3 length: 16 amino acids. Trimming removed 6 bases from V and 2 bases from J; junction bases left unmatched: 9.

This rearrangement joins TRBV11-2 to TRBJ2-2, with no clear D. V lost 6 bases to trimming and J lost 8 bases, with 7 bases between them. The CDR3 runs to 11 residues. Germline values: CDR1 SGHAT, CDR2 FQNNGV. CDR3 coding DNA: TGTGCCAGCAGAGGTTTAGGGGAGCTGTTTTTT. Protein: CASRGLGELFF. Together with reference TRBV11-2 and TRBJ2-2, the CDR3 gives the full variable domain: EAGVAQSPRYKIIEKRQSVAFWCNPISGHATLYWYQQILGQGPKLLIQFQNNGVVDDSQLPKDRFSAERLKGVDSTLKIQPAKLEDSAVYLCASRGLGELFFGEGSRLTVL.

The table lists this clonotype with many counts. The J gene is TRBJ1-1, the V gene TRBV2; a weak D match, TRBD1 (5 bases). The CDR3 has 14 amino acids. Germline CDR1 SNHLY, CDR2 FYNNEI. Trimming took off 3 bases at V and 4 bases at J, with 12 bases between the two ends. The CDR3 protein is CASSEEGLSTEAFF. The CDR3, as DNA: TGTGCCAGCAGTGAGGAGGGGCTGAGCACTGAAGCTTTCTTT.

This clonotype was seen at least ten times. V usage is TRBV7-9 and J usage is TRBJ1-5; D ambiguous. The CDR3 is 14 amino acids. Germline values: CDR1 SEHNR, CDR2 FQNEAQ (reference sequence). The V and J ends lost 4 bases and 2 bases respectively, with 9 bases between them. The DNA of the CDR3 is TGTGCCAGCAGCTCTAACAGTGGCAATCAGCCCCAGCATTTT. It is translated as CASSSNSGNQPQHF.

This clonotype was observed at least ten times. This sequence joins TRBV20-1 and TRBJ1-1, with a tentative D call TRBD1 (6 bases). This CDR3 spans 14 amino acids. Deletions cut 4 bases from V and 4 bases from J, with 16 bases between. CDR1 is DFQATT, CDR2 SNEGSKA, per germline (reference sequence). CDR3: CSAKEGQGSTEAFF. The CDR3 DNA reads TGCAGTGCTAAAGAGGGGCAGGGGTCCACTGAAGCTTTCTTT.

This clonotype occurred many times. The rearrangement joins TRBV29-1 to TRBJ2-7, with D tentatively TRBD2 (5 bases). V was pared by 2 bases and J by 6 bases, with 8 bases between. CDR3 size: 11 residues. From germline, CDR1 is SQVTM and CDR2 ANQGSEA. The CDR3 region has the DNA TGCAGCGTTGAAACCGGGATCGAGCAGTACTTC. It encodes CSVETGIEQYF.

Ten or more counts support this clonotype. The chain uses TRBV6-2 or TRBV6-3 and TRBJ2-1; D possibly corresponds to TRBD2 (6 bases). Germline V gene sequence: CDR1 MNHEY, CDR2 SVGEGT. Trimming took 6 bases from V and 8 from J, leaving 11 bases between them. The length of the CDR3 is 12 residues. CDR3 in amino acids: CASRKEGYEQFF. The CDR3 DNA reads TGTGCCAGCAGGAAGGAGGGCTATGAGCAGTTCTTC.

The chain is built from TRBV9 and TRBJ2-7; D possibly corresponds to TRBD1 (6 bases). The CDR3 sequence is 17 residues long. V lost 4 bases and J 2 bases, leaving 22 bases between the germline ends. The V gene's germline CDR1 is SGDLS and CDR2 YYNGEE. The CDR3 nucleotides read TGTGCCAGCAGCTCTCACAGGGAAACTTCTCAACCCTACGAGCAGTACTTC. Translation: CASSSHRETSQPYEQYF.

This rearrangement joins TRBV18 to TRBJ2-5; D remains ambiguous. CDR3 length: 13 residues. Per germline, CDR1 KGHSH and CDR2 LQKENI. The V end was cut by 4 bases, the J end by 0 bases, with 6 bases between. The CDR3 spells CASSQTYQETQYF. The CDR3 DNA reads TGTGCCAGCTCACAGACATACCAAGAGACCCAGTACTTC.

The rearrangement uses TRBV19 and TRBJ2-2, with D perhaps assigned TRBD1 or TRBD2 (5 bases each). This CDR3 is 11 amino acids long. Germline CDR1 LNHDA, CDR2 SQIVND (reference sequence). V lost 7 bases, J lost 6 bases, and 6 bases lay in between. Here the CDR3 reads CASKGPGELFF. CDR3 in DNA: TGTGCCAGTAAGGGACCCGGGGAGCTGTTTTTT.

At least ten counts were recorded for this clonotype. CDR3 sequence reads: CASSSGGGNIQYF. For the CDR3, the DNA is TGTGCCAGCAGCTCTGGCGGAGGAAACATTCAGTACTTC. This chain connects TRBV7-2 to TRBJ2-4, with a possible D match to TRBD2 (5 bases). Germline CDR1 SGHTA, CDR2 FQGNSA. The CDR3 sequence is 13 residues long. Trimming shortened V by 4 bases and J by 6 bases, and 10 bases separated the two germline ends.

The chain joins TRBV6-2 or TRBV6-3 to TRBJ1-2; no reliable D call. Trimming stripped 0 bases from V and 5 bases from J, with 10 bases between. CDR1 is MNHEY, CDR2 SVGEGT, per germline. The CDR3 contains 14 residues. The CDR3 DNA reads as TGTGCCAGCAGTTACTCGAGAGCGGGGTATGGCTACACCTTC. Translation: CASSYSRAGYGYTF.

There are a few counts of this clonotype. This rearrangement joins TRBV13 to TRBJ2-2, with TRBD2 matching 16 bases. CDR3 size: 16 residues. Germline V CDR1 and CDR2: PRHDT, FYEKMQ (reference sequence). Trimming removed 4 bases from V and 6 bases from J; junction bases left unmatched: 2. The CDR3 sequence is CASSWGLAGGSGELFF. The CDR3 DNA is TGTGCCAGCAGCTGGGGACTAGCGGGAGGGTCCGGGGAGCTGTTTTTT.

This clonotype was picked up many times. The chain employs TRBV3-1 and TRBJ2-7, with D possibly matching TRBD2 (5 bases). This CDR3 spans 14 amino acids. V was pared by 4 bases and J by 3 bases, with 13 bases between. Germline CDR1 reads LGHDT; CDR2 reads YNNKEL (reference sequence). The CDR3 nucleotides read TGTGCCAGCAGCCCTAGCCCCCTAGTCTACGAGCAGTACTTC. As protein: CASSPSPLVYEQYF.

This clonotype came up many times. This chain connects TRBV7-9 to TRBJ2-5; no clear D. The length of the CDR3 is 11 residues. CDR1 is SEHNR, CDR2 FQNEAQ, per germline (reference sequence). V was pared by 2 bases and J by 9 bases, with 7 bases between. CDR3 residues: CASSLNRPQYF. The CDR3 bases are TGTGCCAGCAGCTTAAACAGACCCCAGTACTTC.

V gene TRBV14 combines with J gene TRBJ2-7; D may be TRBD2 (6 bases). This CDR3 contains 16 residues. CDR1 and CDR2 from the germline V gene are SGHDN and FVKESK. V was pared by 4 bases and J by 1 base, with 17 bases between. In DNA, the CDR3 is TGTGCCAGCAGCCCCGGTGGAAGGGAGGAATCCTACGAGCAGTACTTC. The encoded protein is CASSPGGREESYEQYF.

In nucleotides, the CDR3 is TGCAGTGCTGGGATGGGACAGGGGATTTATGGTCAGCCCCAGCATTTT. This gives the protein CSAGMGQGIYGQPQHF. The rearrangement links TRBV20-1 to TRBJ1-5, with 10 bases aligning to TRBD1. The CDR3 extends over 16 amino acids. Germline trimming cut 5 bases from V and 6 bases from J; bases unmatched to any gene: 13. Germline V CDR1 and CDR2: DFQATT, SNEGSKA (reference sequence).

This clonotype was picked up many times. The V and J genes are TRBV6-1 and TRBJ2-7, with TRBD2 matching over 7 bases. The CDR3 runs 15 residues. V lost 1 base to trimming and J lost 0 bases; unmatched junction nucleotides: 3. Germline assignment: CDR1 MNHNS and CDR2 SASEGT. The CDR3 bases are TGTGCCAGCAGTGAAGTAGCGGGTAGCTCCTACGAGCAGTACTTC. This gives the protein CASSEVAGSSYEQYF.

The chain couples TRBV29-1 to TRBJ1-1, with a tentative D call TRBD1 (5 bases). V was trimmed by 4 bases and J by 4 bases, leaving 10 bases between them. This CDR3 spans 12 amino acids. CDR1 and CDR2 (germline): SQVTM, ANQGSEA. The CDR3 DNA is TGCAGCGTTGCAGGGTCCTCCACTGAAGCTTTCTTT. As protein: CSVAGSSTEAFF.

This chain links TRBV5-4 with TRBJ2-3; 10 bases match TRBD1. The V segment lost 4 bases and the J segment 6 bases; nucleotides outside the gene matches: 11. The CDR3 spans 16 residues. Germline CDR1 SGHNT, CDR2 YYREEE (reference sequence). In nucleotides, the CDR3 is TGTGCCAGCAGCCGGGGGGGGACAGGGGAGGCGGATACGCAGTATTTT. This gives the protein CASSRGGTGEADTQYF.

This clonotype was observed a handful of times. At one of its ends the junction is not consistent with the germline gene, which may arise from a read error. This chain uses TRBV9 with TRBJ1-2; 7 bases line up with TRBD1. This CDR3 comprises 16 residues. CDR1 is SGDLS, CDR2 YYNGEE, per germline. In DNA form, the CDR3 reads TGTGCCAGCAGCGTAGCGACAGGGCCCTCTTTCTATGGCCACACCTTC. Translated: CASSVATGPSFYGHTF.

This clonotype was observed a handful of times. DNA for the CDR3: TGCGCCAGCAGGGGACAGAAAAGCACAGATACGCAGTATTTT. Its translation: CASRGQKSTDTQYF. This chain connects TRBV10-2 to TRBJ2-3, with 7 bases matching TRBD1. V gave up 6 bases and J gave up 0 bases; unmatched junction bases: 3. The CDR3 is made up of 14 amino acids. Germline V gives CDR1 WSHSY, CDR2 SAAADI.

In this sample, this clonotype turned up a few times. A much larger clone sits a single nucleotide away, making a read error possible. In nucleotides, the CDR3 is TGTGCCAGCAGTAGGGACAGGGTCTCTGGAAACACCATATATTTT. Translating gives CASSRDRVSGNTIYF. The chain recombines TRBV12-3 or TRBV12-4 with TRBJ1-3; 9 bases agree with TRBD1. The CDR3 has 15 residues. Germline trimming cut 5 bases from V and 0 bases from J; bases unmatched to any gene: 2.

V gene TRBV15 combines with J gene TRBJ2-1, with D uncertain. Per germline, CDR1 LNHNV and CDR2 YYDKDF (reference sequence). This CDR3 region has 12 residues. V lost 1 base and J 10 bases, leaving 8 bases between the germline ends. The CDR3 coding sequence is TGTGCCACCAGCAGAGTGGGCGGAGAGCAGTTCTTC. It encodes CATSRVGGEQFF.

This clonotype was counted a few times. The chain combines TRBV5-5 with TRBJ1-6; weak D call: TRBD1 (5 bases). The V gene's germline CDR1 is SGHKS and CDR2 YYEKEE (reference sequence). CDR3 length: 15 residues. The V gene lost 1 base and the J gene lost 10 bases, with 15 bases spanning the gap. The CDR3 is CASSLRVRGGSPLHF. CDR3 nucleotides: TGTGCCAGCAGCTTGAGGGTGAGGGGTGGATCACCCCTCCACTTT.

This clonotype was observed at least ten times. The chain uses TRBV7-9 and TRBJ2-1; D call uncertain. The CDR3 loop spans 16 amino acids. Trimming cost V 0 bases and J 0 bases, with 9 bases left between them. Germline values: CDR1 SEHNR, CDR2 FQNEAQ (reference sequence). Here the CDR3 reads CASSLAPASSYNEQFF. CDR3 sequence (DNA): TGTGCCAGCAGCTTAGCGCCGGCTAGCTCCTACAATGAGCAGTTCTTC.

This clonotype was detected many times. The V call is TRBV20-1, the J call TRBJ2-5, with 9 bases fitting TRBD2. Germline V gives CDR1 DFQATT, CDR2 SNEGSKA (reference sequence). The CDR3 runs 13 residues. V gave up 3 bases and J gave up 4 bases; unmatched junction bases: 3. CDR3 coding DNA: TGCAGTGCTAGTGAACTAGCGGGAGAGACCCAGTACTTC. This encodes CSASELAGETQYF.

This clonotype was recorded at least ten times. The chain recombines TRBV6-1 with TRBJ1-1; no clear D gene. The CDR3 is 11 amino acids. V lost 5 bases, J lost 7 bases, and 8 bases lay in between. Germline CDR1 reads MNHNS; CDR2 reads SASEGT. The CDR3 loop is CASSTALEAFF. The CDR3 coding sequence is TGTGCCAGCAGTACAGCCCTTGAAGCTTTCTTT.